The source of this T cell receptor beta chain is a study of T cell changes during pregnancy in multiple sclerosis. Libraries were prepared by immunoSEQ multiplex PCR; TCRdb keeps only in-frame clonotypes and omits some of them. This table holds some 76,000 clones, about nine tenths found once. Looked up from germline, CDR1 is MNHEY and CDR2 is SVGAGI. The CDR3 covers 15 residues. V dropped 0 bases and J dropped 3; count of bases not matched to a gene: 4. This sequence originates from a female donor with multiple sclerosis, enrolled in a pregnancy study. The sequencing used CD4+ T cells from peripheral blood mononuclear cells, collected after pregnancy. V is TRBV6-5 and J is TRBJ1-1, with 7 bases aligning to TRBD1. The chain's CDR3 is CASSYSSRGDTEAFF. The CDR3 DNA reads as TGTGCCAGCAGTTACTCGAGCAGGGGGGACACTGAAGCTTTCTTT.